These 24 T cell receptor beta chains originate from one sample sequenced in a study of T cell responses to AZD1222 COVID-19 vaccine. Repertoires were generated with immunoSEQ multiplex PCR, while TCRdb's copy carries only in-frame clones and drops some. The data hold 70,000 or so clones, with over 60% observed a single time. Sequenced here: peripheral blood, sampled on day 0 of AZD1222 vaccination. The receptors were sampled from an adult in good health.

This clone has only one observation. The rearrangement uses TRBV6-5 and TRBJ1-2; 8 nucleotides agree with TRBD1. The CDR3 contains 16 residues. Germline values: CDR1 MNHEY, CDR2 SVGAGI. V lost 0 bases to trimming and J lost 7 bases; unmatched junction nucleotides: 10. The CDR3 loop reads CASSYSVGQGSSGYTF. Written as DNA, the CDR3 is TGTGCCAGCAGTTACTCAGTCGGACAGGGTTCGAGTGGCTACACCTTC.

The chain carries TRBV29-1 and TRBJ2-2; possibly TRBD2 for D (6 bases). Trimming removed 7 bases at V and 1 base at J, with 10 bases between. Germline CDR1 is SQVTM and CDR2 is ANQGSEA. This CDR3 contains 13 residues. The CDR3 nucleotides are TGCAGCGGCGGGACGGAGAACACCGGGGAGCTGTTTTTT. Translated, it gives CSGGTENTGELFF.

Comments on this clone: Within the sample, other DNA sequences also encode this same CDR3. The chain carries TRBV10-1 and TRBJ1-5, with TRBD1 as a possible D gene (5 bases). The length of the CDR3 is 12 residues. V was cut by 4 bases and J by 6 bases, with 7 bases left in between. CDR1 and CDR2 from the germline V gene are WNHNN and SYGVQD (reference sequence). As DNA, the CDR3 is TGCGCCAGCAGTGCTAGGGGTCAGCCCCAGCATTTT. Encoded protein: CASSARGQPQHF.

The CDR3 DNA reads as TGCGCCAGCAGCCCCGATGCGGGAGTGGAGACCCAGTACTTC. This sequence encodes CASSPDAGVETQYF. This chain links TRBV4-1 with TRBJ2-5; TRBD2 agrees at 7 bases. With V trimmed by 4 bases and J by 5 bases, 7 bases remained unmatched. CDR1 MGHRA and CDR2 YSYEKL come from the germline V gene. CDR3 length equals 14 residues.

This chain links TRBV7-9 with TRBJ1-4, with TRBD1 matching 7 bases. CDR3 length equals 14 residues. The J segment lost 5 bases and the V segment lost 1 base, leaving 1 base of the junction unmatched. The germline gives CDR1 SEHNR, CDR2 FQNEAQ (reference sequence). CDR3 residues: CASSLVQGNEKLFF. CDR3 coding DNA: TGTGCCAGCAGCTTAGTACAGGGGAATGAAAAACTGTTTTTT.

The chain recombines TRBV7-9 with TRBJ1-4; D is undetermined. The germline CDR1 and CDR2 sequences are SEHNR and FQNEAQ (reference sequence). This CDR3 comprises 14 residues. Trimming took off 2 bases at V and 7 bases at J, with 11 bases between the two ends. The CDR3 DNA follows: TGTGCCAGCAGCTTACAAGGTGGGGTTGAAAAACTGTTTTTT. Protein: CASSLQGGVEKLFF. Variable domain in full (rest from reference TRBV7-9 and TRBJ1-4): DTGVSQNPRHKITKRGQNVTFRCDPISEHNRLYWYRQTLGQGPEFLTYFQNEAQLEKSRLLSDRFSAERPKGSFSTLEIQRTEQGDSAMYLCASSLQGGVEKLFFGSGTQLSVL.

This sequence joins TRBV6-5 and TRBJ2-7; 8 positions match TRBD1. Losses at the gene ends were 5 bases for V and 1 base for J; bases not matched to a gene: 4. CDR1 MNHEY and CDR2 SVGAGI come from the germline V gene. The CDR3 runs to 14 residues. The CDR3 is CASSRQGTSYEQYF. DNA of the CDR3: TGTGCCAGCAGTCGACAGGGGACGTCCTACGAGCAGTACTTC.

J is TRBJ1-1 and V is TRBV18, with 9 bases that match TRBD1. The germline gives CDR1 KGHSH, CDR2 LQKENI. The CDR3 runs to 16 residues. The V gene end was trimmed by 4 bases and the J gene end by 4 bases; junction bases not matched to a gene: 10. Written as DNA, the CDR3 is TGTGCCAGCTCACAACCGACAGGGGGTTGGAGCACTGAAGCTTTCTTT. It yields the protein CASSQPTGGWSTEAFF.

The CDR3 region is CASGLGQLYGYTF. As DNA, the CDR3 is TGTGCTAGTGGTTTGGGACAGCTATATGGCTACACCTTC. The chain recombines TRBV12-5 with TRBJ1-2, with a tentative D call TRBD1 (5 bases). This CDR3 is 13 amino acids long. The germline gives CDR1 LGHNT, CDR2 FRNRAP. V was trimmed by 1 base and J by 5 bases, leaving 8 bases between them.

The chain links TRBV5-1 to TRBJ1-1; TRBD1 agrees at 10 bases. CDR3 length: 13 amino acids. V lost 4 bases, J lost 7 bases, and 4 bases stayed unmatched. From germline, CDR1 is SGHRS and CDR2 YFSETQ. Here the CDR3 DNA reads TGCGCCAGCAGCACGGACAGGGGGATTGAAGCTTTCTTT. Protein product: CASSTDRGIEAFF.

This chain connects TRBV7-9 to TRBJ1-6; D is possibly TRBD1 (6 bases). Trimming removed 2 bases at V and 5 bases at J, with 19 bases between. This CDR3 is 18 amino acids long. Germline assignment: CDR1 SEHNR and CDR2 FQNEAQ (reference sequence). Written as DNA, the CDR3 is TGTGCCAGCAGCTTAAATTCCGTGGGGGCTTTTGATAATTCACCCCTCCACTTT. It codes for CASSLNSVGAFDNSPLHF. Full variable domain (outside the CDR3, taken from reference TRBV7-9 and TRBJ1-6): DTGVSQNPRHKITKRGQNVTFRCDPISEHNRLYWYRQTLGQGPEFLTYFQNEAQLEKSRLLSDRFSAERPKGSFSTLEIQRTEQGDSAMYLCASSLNSVGAFDNSPLHFGNGTRLTVT.

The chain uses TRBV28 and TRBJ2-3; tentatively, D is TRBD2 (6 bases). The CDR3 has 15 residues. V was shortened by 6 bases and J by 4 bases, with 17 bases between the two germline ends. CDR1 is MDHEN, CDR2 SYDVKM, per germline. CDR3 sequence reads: CASRGEAPRSDTQYF. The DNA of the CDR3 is TGTGCCAGCAGGGGGGAGGCTCCTCGATCAGATACGCAGTATTTT.

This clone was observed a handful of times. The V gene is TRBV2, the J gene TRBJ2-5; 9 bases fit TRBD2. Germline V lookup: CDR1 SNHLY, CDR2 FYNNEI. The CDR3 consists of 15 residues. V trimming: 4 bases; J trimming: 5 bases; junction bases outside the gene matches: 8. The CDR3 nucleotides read TGTGCCAGCAGTGGTGGAGCGGGGGGAGGGGAGACCCAGTACTTC. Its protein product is CASSGGAGGGETQYF.

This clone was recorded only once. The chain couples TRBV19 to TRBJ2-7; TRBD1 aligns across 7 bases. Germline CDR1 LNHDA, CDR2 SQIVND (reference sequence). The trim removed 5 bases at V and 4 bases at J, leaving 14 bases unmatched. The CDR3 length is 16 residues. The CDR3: CASSLNHRGAVYEQYF. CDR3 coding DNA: TGTGCCAGTAGTCTTAATCACAGGGGCGCGGTGTACGAGCAGTACTTC.

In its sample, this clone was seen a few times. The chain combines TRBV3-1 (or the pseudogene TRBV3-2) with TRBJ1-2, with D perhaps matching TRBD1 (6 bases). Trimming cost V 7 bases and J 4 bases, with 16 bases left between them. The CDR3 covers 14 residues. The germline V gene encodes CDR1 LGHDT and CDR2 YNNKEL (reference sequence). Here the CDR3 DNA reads TGTGCCAGCAAAAGGCGACAGGACTTCTATGGCTACACCTTC. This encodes CASKRRQDFYGYTF.

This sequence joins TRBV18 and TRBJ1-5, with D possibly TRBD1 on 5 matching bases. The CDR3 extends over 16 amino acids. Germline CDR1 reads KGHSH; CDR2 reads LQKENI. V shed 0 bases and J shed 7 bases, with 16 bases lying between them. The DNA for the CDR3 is TGTGCCAGCTCACCACCGTCCGGGGCGATGGGACAGCCCCAGCATTTT. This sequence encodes CASSPPSGAMGQPQHF.

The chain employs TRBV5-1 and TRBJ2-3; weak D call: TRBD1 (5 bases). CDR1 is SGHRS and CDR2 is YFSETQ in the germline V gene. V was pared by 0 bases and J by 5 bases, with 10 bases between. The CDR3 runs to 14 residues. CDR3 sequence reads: CASSLGQGRDTQYF. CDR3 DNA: TGCGCCAGCAGCTTGGGCCAGGGAAGAGATACGCAGTATTTT.

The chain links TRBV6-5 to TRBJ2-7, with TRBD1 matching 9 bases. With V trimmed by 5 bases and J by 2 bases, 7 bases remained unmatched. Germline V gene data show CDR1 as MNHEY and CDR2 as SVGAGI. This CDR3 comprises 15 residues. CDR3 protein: CASSPKRQGAYEQYF. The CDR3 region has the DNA TGTGCCAGCAGTCCAAAACGACAGGGGGCCTACGAGCAGTACTTC.

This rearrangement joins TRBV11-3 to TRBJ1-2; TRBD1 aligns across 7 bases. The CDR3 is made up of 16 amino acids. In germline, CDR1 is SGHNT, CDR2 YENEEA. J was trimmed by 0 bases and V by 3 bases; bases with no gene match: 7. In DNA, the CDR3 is TGTGCCAGCAGCTTCCACCCCGGGACAGCTAACTATGGCTACACCTTC. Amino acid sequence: CASSFHPGTANYGYTF.

The CDR3 DNA sequence: TGTGCCAGCTCAGCGGGACCAGGTCCCCGAACCACTAACTATGGCTACACCTTC. Its translation: CASSAGPGPRTTNYGYTF. J is TRBJ1-2 and V is TRBV18, with D possibly being TRBD1 (5 bases). V was trimmed by 5 bases and J by 0 bases, leaving 22 bases between them. Per the germline V gene, CDR1 is KGHSH and CDR2 is LQKENI. CDR3 size: 18 residues. Together with reference TRBV18 and TRBJ1-2, the CDR3 gives the full variable domain: NAGVMQNPRHLVRRRGQEARLRCSPMKGHSHVYWYRQLPEEGLKFMVYLQKENIIDESGMPKERFSAEFPKEGPSILRIQQVVRGDSAAYFCASSAGPGPRTTNYGYTFGSGTRLTVV.

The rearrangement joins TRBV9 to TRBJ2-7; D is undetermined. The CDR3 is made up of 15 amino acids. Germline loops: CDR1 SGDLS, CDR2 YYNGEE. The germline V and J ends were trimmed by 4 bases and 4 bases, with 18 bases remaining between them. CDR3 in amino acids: CASSLGSRLIYEQYF. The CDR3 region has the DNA TGTGCCAGCAGCCTCGGGTCCAGGCTGATTTACGAGCAGTACTTC.

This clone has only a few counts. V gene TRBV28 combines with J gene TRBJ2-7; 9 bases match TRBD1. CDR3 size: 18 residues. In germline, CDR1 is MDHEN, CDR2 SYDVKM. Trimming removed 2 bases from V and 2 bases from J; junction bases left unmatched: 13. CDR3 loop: CASSLGGQGRGSTYEQYF. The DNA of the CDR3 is TGTGCCAGCAGTTTAGGGGGACAGGGTCGAGGGTCGACCTACGAGCAGTACTTC.

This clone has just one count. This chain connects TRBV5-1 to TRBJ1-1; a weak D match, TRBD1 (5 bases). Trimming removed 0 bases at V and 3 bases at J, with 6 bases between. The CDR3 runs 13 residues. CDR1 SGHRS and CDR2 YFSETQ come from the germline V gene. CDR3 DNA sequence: TGCGCCAGCAGCTTGGCCAGGGACACTGAAGCTTTCTTT. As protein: CASSLARDTEAFF.

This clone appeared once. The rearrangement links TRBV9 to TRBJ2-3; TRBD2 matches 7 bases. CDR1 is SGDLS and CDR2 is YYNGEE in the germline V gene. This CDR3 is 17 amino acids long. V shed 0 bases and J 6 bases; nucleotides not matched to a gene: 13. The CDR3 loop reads CASSVDPLAEYGDTQYF. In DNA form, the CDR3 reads TGTGCCAGCAGCGTAGACCCCCTAGCGGAGTACGGGGATACGCAGTATTTT.